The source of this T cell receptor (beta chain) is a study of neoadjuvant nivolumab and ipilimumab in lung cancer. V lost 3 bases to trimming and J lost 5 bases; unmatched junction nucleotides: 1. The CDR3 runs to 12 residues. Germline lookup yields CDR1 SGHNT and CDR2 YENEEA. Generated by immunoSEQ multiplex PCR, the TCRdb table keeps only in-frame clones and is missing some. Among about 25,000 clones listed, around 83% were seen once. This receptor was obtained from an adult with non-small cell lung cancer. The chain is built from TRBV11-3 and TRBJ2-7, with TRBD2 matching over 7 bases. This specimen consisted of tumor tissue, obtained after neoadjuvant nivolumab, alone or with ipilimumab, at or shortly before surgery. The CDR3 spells CASSFGGNEQYF. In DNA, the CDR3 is TGTGCCAGCAGCTTCGGGGGGAACGAGCAGTACTTC.